The rows below give T cell receptor beta chains drawn from one sample of a study of somatic mutations in cytotoxic T cells in rheumatoid arthritis. Only in-frame clones appear in the TCRdb table, and some are missing; sequencing was by immunoSEQ multiplex PCR. The sample carries 6,800 or so clones, 75% to 90% recorded once. Input material: CD8+ T cells sorted from blood. The receptors were sampled from a man in his forties with rheumatoid arthritis. The conserved cysteine and the conserved F or W are not part of the CDR3 here.

cdr3_aa,j_call,v_call
ASSRGGEGYT,TRBJ1-2,TRBV2
ASSPQGGGWEAF,TRBJ1-1,TRBV7-9
ASSLGLNTEAF,TRBJ1-1,TRBV13
ASSLGLHIEQY,TRBJ2-7,TRBV7-2
ASSPGLADTGELF,TRBJ2-2,TRBV2
ATSRGDSSNQPQH,TRBJ1-5,TRBV15
ASSHIPSGVGHEQY,TRBJ2-7,TRBV7-8
ASSTTPGQGRTGELF,TRBJ2-2,TRBV19
ASSRPPGGTDTQY,TRBJ2-3,TRBV7-2
ASSLGSRGNTGELF,TRBJ2-2,TRBV13
ASSSPGGQETQY,TRBJ2-5,TRBV11-3
ASSLGGGVADGDNEQF,TRBJ2-1,TRBV7-7
ASSKKGTGAMNTEAF,TRBJ1-1,TRBV21-1
ASSDFSYEQY,TRBJ2-7,TRBV6-1
ASSYGGGSGNTIY,TRBJ1-3,TRBV9
ASSKGLAGGFTGELF,TRBJ2-2,TRBV11-2
ASSPRSTGGFYEQY,TRBJ2-7,TRBV7-2
ASSLGGTGTDQPQH,TRBJ1-5,TRBV5-6
ARSLAEYQGQETQY,TRBJ2-5,TRBV5-3
ASGTGAAKNIQY,TRBJ2-4,TRBV12-5
ASSYELAGAENTDTQY,TRBJ2-3,TRBV28
ASSLSEGEETQY,TRBJ2-5,TRBV13
ASADREYSPLH,TRBJ1-6,TRBV27
ASSLQGASTDTQY,TRBJ2-3,TRBV7-8
ASSGPGLAGRTDTQY,TRBJ2-3,TRBV7-9
ATSRDRGGGDTQY,TRBJ2-3,TRBV15
ASSFSGGRETQY,TRBJ2-5,TRBV7-6
ASRGGVDYGYT,TRBJ1-2,TRBV19
ASSPQVGTEAF,TRBJ1-1,TRBV7-2
ASSGEGENTEAF,TRBJ1-1,TRBV9
ASSKGQGNSPLH,TRBJ1-6,TRBV13
ASSAVGAWYNSPLH,TRBJ1-6,TRBV27
ATDLTSGGANEQF,TRBJ2-1,TRBV19
ASSYQARQGVMETQY,TRBJ2-5,TRBV4-1
ASSQETSVLWTGELF,TRBJ2-2,TRBV4-1
ASSYGTSGGNTGELF,TRBJ2-2,TRBV19
ASSRQGYGETQY,TRBJ2-5,TRBV25-1
ASSSTIIQGAGGTEAF,TRBJ1-1,TRBV28
ATVAGGDYSNQPQH,TRBJ1-5,TRBV15
ASSPGRGRADQETQY,TRBJ2-5,TRBV4-1
ASSPGIAGGFYNEQF,TRBJ2-1,TRBV2
ASSLGGDGGNTIY,TRBJ1-3,TRBV28
ASSHQQGVNQPQH,TRBJ1-5,TRBV4-1
ASSDGLAGGIYEQF,TRBJ2-1,TRBV19
ASSLDSKIEQF,TRBJ2-1,TRBV5-4
ASSVPGGLNTEAF,TRBJ1-1,TRBV2
ASSLRTGSFSEQF,TRBJ2-1,TRBV27
ASGTGGNTEAF,TRBJ1-1,TRBV2
ASSYGGQGPAYEQY,TRBJ2-7,TRBV6-5
ASSVGPGTGLEAF,TRBJ1-1,TRBV9
ASSLRGSYNSPLH,TRBJ1-6,TRBV27
AWSPLAGSSTDTQY,TRBJ2-3,TRBV30
ASSGIQGLFSGNTIY,TRBJ1-3,TRBV28
ASSDSQGGQDTQY,TRBJ2-3,TRBV6-5
ASSLRGPGQGPAKNIQY,TRBJ2-4,TRBV19
ASQERRNTEAF,TRBJ1-1,TRBV6-1
ASSLEQPHFGGYT,TRBJ1-2,TRBV5-6
ASGFFVRGVFLSPPSGANVLT,TRBJ2-6,TRBV12-5
ASSYKTVYGYT,TRBJ1-2,TRBV6-6
ASSEVDRGSYEQY,TRBJ2-7,TRBV2